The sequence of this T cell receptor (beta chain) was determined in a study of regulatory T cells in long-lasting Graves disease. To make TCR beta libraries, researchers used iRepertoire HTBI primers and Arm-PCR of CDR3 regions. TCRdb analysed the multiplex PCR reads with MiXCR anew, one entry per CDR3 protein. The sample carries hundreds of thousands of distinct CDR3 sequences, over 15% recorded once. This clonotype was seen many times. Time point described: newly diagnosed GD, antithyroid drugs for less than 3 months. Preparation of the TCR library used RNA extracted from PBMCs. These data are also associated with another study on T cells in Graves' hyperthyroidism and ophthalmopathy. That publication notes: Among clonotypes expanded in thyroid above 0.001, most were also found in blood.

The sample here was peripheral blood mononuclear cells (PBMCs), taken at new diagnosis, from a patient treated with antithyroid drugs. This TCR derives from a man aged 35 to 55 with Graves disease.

DNA for the CDR3: TGCGCCAGCAGCCCGAGGGATCCAGCGGGGACCTCCTACGAGCAGTACTTC. It specifies CASSPRDPAGTSYEQYF. The chain couples TRBV5-1 to TRBJ2-7; 7 bases line up with TRBD2. Unmatched junction bases numbered 13, after V lost 4 bases and J lost 0 bases. The germline V gene encodes CDR1 SGHRS and CDR2 YFSETQ. This CDR3 has 17 amino acids.